The rows below give T cell receptor beta chains drawn from one sample of a study of T cell responses to AZD1222 COVID-19 vaccine. Some clones are missing from TCRdb's copy, which holds only in-frame ones; the method was immunoSEQ multiplex PCR. The sample holds 150,000 to 200,000 clones, just over 90% seen once. Sequencing used peripheral blood, obtained on day 0 of MenACWY control vaccination. The receptors stem from an adult in good health. Each CDR3 is given with its conserved first and last residue. The D gene is left open where the match is weak. Some rows have no size entry. The others give once, few or many, or a class for an expanded clone.

NA,12,TRBJ1-1,TRBV12-3/TRBV12-4,NA,TGTGCCAGCACAGGGGTTAGGGCTGAAGCTTTCTTT,CASTGVRAEAFF
NA,15,TRBJ2-7,TRBV27,NA,TGTGCCAGCAGCCCGGAAACCCAGCGGAACTACGAGCAGTACTTC,CASSPETQRNYEQYF
TRBD1,18,TRBJ2-2,TRBV6-2/TRBV6-3,NA,TGTGCCAGCAGTTACCAAACCGGACAGGGGGTTGACACCGGGGAGCTGTTTTTT,CASSYQTGQGVDTGELFF
NA,17,TRBJ2-1,TRBV6-1,NA,TGTGCCAGCAGTGAAGGTATGGGGCAGTTGGGGCTCGATGAGCAGTTCTTC,CASSEGMGQLGLDEQFF
TRBD2,15,TRBJ2-1,TRBV11-3,NA,TGTGCCAGCAGCATAAGACTAGCGGGAGTCGATGAGCAGTTCTTC,CASSIRLAGVDEQFF
TRBD2,15,TRBJ2-2,TRBV14,once,TGTGCCAGCAGCCAACAAGCGGGAGGCTGGGGGGAGCTGTTTTTT,CASSQQAGGWGELFF
NA,14,TRBJ2-5,TRBV7-2,NA,TGTGCCAGCAGCCCCGGCGGGGCAGGGGAGACCCAGTACTTC,CASSPGGAGETQYF
TRBD1,14,TRBJ1-1,TRBV5-4,once,TGTGCCAGCAGGCCCGGGACAGCTAACACTGAAGCTTTCTTT,CASRPGTANTEAFF
NA,13,TRBJ1-5,TRBV30,NA,TGTGCCTGGACTTCGGGGATCAATCAGCCCCAGCATTTT,CAWTSGINQPQHF
NA,15,TRBJ2-7,TRBV18,NA,TGTGCCAGCTCTTATCTAGCTCCAAGCTCCTACGAGCAGTACTTC,CASSYLAPSSYEQYF
NA,15,TRBJ2-1,TRBV9,NA,TGTGCCAGCAGCGTAGAGGATTACTCCTACAATGAGCAGTTCTTC,CASSVEDYSYNEQFF
NA,14,TRBJ2-5,TRBV14,NA,TGTGCCAGCAGCCAAGACACAGCTCAAGAGACCCAGTACTTC,CASSQDTAQETQYF
TRBD1,14,TRBJ1-6,TRBV6-5,NA,TGTGCCAGCAGTCGACCAAAAGGACAGGGTCCCCTCCACTTT,CASSRPKGQGPLHF
NA,13,TRBJ1-5,TRBV27,NA,TGTGCCAGCAGTTCGCAGGGAGGGCAGCCCCAGCATTTT,CASSSQGGQPQHF
NA,16,TRBJ1-6,TRBV4-1,once,TGCGCCAGCAGCGTCGAAGGTAGCTCCTATAATTCACCCCTCCACTTT,CASSVEGSSYNSPLHF
TRBD1,17,TRBJ1-5,TRBV14,NA,TGTGCCAGCAGCCAAGCCGCAATGACAGGGCGCAATCAGCCCCAGCATTTT,CASSQAAMTGRNQPQHF
NA,16,TRBJ2-5,TRBV6-2/TRBV6-3,once,TGTGCCAGCAGCCCCTCCGTTAGAGCCATCGGAGAGACCCAGTACTTC,CASSPSVRAIGETQYF